The entry below gives a single T cell receptor beta chain sequence along with its context. The data are from a study of cytomegalovirus exposure and HLA in healthy donors. PCR amplification relied on 60 Vbeta primers (plus 13 Jbeta primers). Sequenced by immunoSEQ multiplex PCR; TCRdb stores in-frame clones only, minus some. The sample records fewer than 150,000 clones, 65% to 75% being singletons. Material: PBMCs. The receptor was isolated from a woman aged 45-59 years in good health and CMV-seropositive.

The CDR3 loop is CASRPNSGSVTF. The DNA of the CDR3 is TGTGCCAGCAGACCAAACAGTGGATCTGTTACCTTC. The chain couples TRBV7-9 to TRBJ1-2; D is unresolved. This CDR3 comprises 12 residues. V was cut by 6 bases and J by 14 bases, with 19 bases left in between. Germline V gene data show CDR1 as SEHNR and CDR2 as FQNEAQ (reference sequence).